The 8 T cell receptor beta chains listed next were all sequenced from one sample in a study of patients and donors after allogeneic stem cell transplantation (dated by TCRdb to the early 2020s). To prepare the library, RT-PCR was applied. Instrument used: NextSeq 550. Starting from the raw public reads, TCRdb applied fastp trimming at Q25, assembled clones with MiXCR and retained in-frame beta chains. All rows with the same CDR3 protein become a single entry with the most common DNA and genes. For this sample there are 390,000 or so distinct CDR3 sequences; 16% appear just once. Together, the top ten hold 6.5% to 7.5% of the sample. The sequenced material came from blood, either unsorted or a sorted T cell fraction (not recorded which). These receptors originate from a human donor who was either an allogeneic HSCT recipient or a stem cell or donor lymphocyte infusion donor (not recorded which). It is not recorded whose cells these are; they may come from a transplant donor.

This chain connects TRBV7-9 to TRBJ1-6; D gene unclear. The V and J ends lost 3 bases and 6 bases respectively, with 6 bases between them. CDR3 size: 13 residues. Germline values: CDR1 SEHNR, CDR2 FQNEAQ (reference sequence). CDR3 nucleotide sequence: TGTGCCAGCAGCTTTAGTGGTAATTCACCCCTCCACTTT. It yields the protein CASSFSGNSPLHF.

This clonotype was seen a handful of times. The V call is TRBV19, the J call TRBJ1-2; D gene ambiguous. V gave up 3 bases and J gave up 4 bases, with 9 bases separating them. CDR3 size: 13 residues. Germline V gives CDR1 LNHDA, CDR2 SQIVND (reference sequence). The DNA for the CDR3 is TGTGCCAGTAGTATTGCCGGGATCTATGGCTACACCTTC. This gives the protein CASSIAGIYGYTF.

This clonotype turned up a few times. The chain recombines TRBV27 with TRBJ1-2; weak D call: TRBD1 (5 bases). Germline V lookup: CDR1 MNHEY, CDR2 SMNVEV (reference sequence). The CDR3 length is 15 residues. V lost 0 bases and J 4 bases, leaving 12 bases between the germline ends. CDR3 in amino acids: CASSLSPGGGYGYTF. As DNA, the CDR3 is TGTGCCAGCAGTTTATCGCCCGGGGGTGGCTATGGCTACACCTTC.

This chain connects TRBV2 to TRBJ2-7; D gene uncertain. V lost 4 bases and J lost 4, with 5 bases in between. Per the germline V gene, CDR1 is SNHLY and CDR2 is FYNNEI. There are 11 residues in the CDR3. The CDR3 coding sequence is TGTGCCAGCAGTGTCCAGTACGAGCAGTACTTC. Amino acids: CASSVQYEQYF.

This clonotype has only a few counts. CDR3 sequence (DNA): TGTGCCAGCAGGGATACTGGGGGACCCTACGAGCAGTACTTC. Protein product: CASRDTGGPYEQYF. The chain combines TRBV12-3 or TRBV12-4 with TRBJ2-7; D may correspond to TRBD1 or TRBD2 (5 bases each). V gave up 6 bases and J gave up 2 bases, with 14 bases separating them. The CDR3 extends over 14 amino acids.

J is TRBJ2-7 and V is TRBV27, with 7 bases that match TRBD1. In germline, CDR1 is MNHEY, CDR2 SMNVEV (reference sequence). With 6 bases clipped from V and 6 bases from J, the junction kept 11 bases outside the gene matches. This CDR3 has 14 amino acids. The CDR3 DNA reads as TGTGCCAGCAGCTCCGGGACCAGGGGGATCGAGCAGTACTTC. Its protein product is CASSSGTRGIEQYF.

The genes are TRBV5-1 and TRBJ2-3, with D perhaps being TRBD1 or TRBD2 (5 bases each). Germline loops: CDR1 SGHRS, CDR2 YFSETQ. V lost 4 bases to trimming and J lost 6 bases, with 15 bases between them. This CDR3 is built from 14 residues. CDR3 in amino acids: CASSPGTPRDTQYF. The CDR3 DNA reads as TGCGCCAGCAGCCCGGGGACGCCACGCGATACGCAGTATTTT.

The V and J genes are TRBV2 and TRBJ2-1, with 11 bases aligning to TRBD2. The germline gives CDR1 SNHLY, CDR2 FYNNEI. The CDR3 sequence is 17 residues long. V lost 0 bases and J lost 4; bases outside the gene matches: 5. CDR3 nucleotides: TGTGCCAGCAGTGAAGCGTTAATAGCGGGAGGGTACAATGAGCAGTTCTTC. Protein: CASSEALIAGGYNEQFF.